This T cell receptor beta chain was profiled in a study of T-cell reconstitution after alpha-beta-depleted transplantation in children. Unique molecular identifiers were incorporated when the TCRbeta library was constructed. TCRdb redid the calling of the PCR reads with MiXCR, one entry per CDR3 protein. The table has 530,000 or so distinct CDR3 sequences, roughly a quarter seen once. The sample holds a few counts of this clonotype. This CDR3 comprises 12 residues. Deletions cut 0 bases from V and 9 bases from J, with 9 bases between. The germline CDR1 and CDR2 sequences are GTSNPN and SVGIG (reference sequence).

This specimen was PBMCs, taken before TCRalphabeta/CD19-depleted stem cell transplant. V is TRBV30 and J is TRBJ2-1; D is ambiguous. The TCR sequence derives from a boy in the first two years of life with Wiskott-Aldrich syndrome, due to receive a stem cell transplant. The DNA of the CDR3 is TGTGCCTGGAGTGTGGATACTGGTGAGCAGTTCTTC. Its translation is CAWSVDTGEQFF.